This is a list of T cell receptor beta chains from one sample in a study of blood T cells in healthy people across ages. TCRdb recomputed calls from the 5' RACE reads with MiXCR, one row per CDR3 protein. In the table there are hundreds of thousands of distinct CDR3 sequences, 49% of which are singletons. The material sequenced was blood. Receptor source: a woman aged 55-69 years in good health. CDR3s include the opening cysteine and the closing phenylalanine or tryptophan. A D gene is named only where the DNA matches it firmly. Only some rows state a clone size, as once, few, many or a class for expanded clones.

d_call j_call clone_size v_call cdr3_aa cdr3_nt
TRBD1 TRBJ2-7 few TRBV5-1 CASSSTGTGGDEQYF TGCGCCAGCAGCTCCACCGGGACAGGGGGTGACGAGCAGTACTTC
. TRBJ2-7 . TRBV27 CASSSRFPSYEQYF TGTGCCAGCAGTTCCAGGTTCCCCTCCTACGAGCAGTACTTC
TRBD1 TRBJ1-1 . TRBV12-3/TRBV12-4 CASSFQGVRTEAFF TGTGCCAGCAGTTTCCAGGGGGTGCGCACTGAAGCTTTCTTT
. TRBJ2-3 . TRBV2 CASSALASRTDTQYF TGTGCCAGCAGCGCCCTAGCGTCCCGCACAGATACGCAGTATTTT
. TRBJ2-1 few TRBV4-3 CASSLRAGDEQFF TGCGCCAGCAGCCTAAGGGCTGGGGATGAGCAGTTCTTC
TRBD2 TRBJ2-5 . TRBV20-1 CSANLAGVGETQYF TGCAGTGCTAACTTAGCGGGAGTTGGGGAGACCCAGTACTTC
TRBD2 TRBJ2-1 . TRBV10-3 CAISESYGTSPETQFF TGTGCCATCAGTGAGTCGTACGGGACTAGCCCGGAGACCCAGTTCTTC
. TRBJ2-1 . TRBV28 CASSWAYNEQFF TGTGCCAGCAGTTGGGCCTACAATGAGCAGTTCTTC
TRBD2 TRBJ2-7 . TRBV28 CASSFPGLGSYEQYF TGTGCCAGCAGTTTTCCGGGACTAGGATCCTACGAGCAGTACTTC
TRBD1 TRBJ2-7 . TRBV15 CATISGGQGAYEQYF TGTGCCACCATCAGTGGAGGACAGGGGGCCTACGAGCAGTACTTC
. TRBJ2-7 . TRBV5-6 CASSSRRAVAPYEQYF TGTGCCAGCAGCTCACGAAGGGCGGTGGCGCCCTACGAGCAGTACTTC
TRBD1 TRBJ1-2 few TRBV4-2 CASSQPDRGWGYGYTF TGTGCCAGCAGCCAGCCCGACAGGGGGTGGGGGTATGGCTACACCTTC
TRBD1 TRBJ2-1 . TRBV5-1 CASTPGTGGHEQFF TGCGCCAGCACACCTGGGACAGGGGGTCATGAGCAGTTCTTC
. TRBJ2-2 . TRBV6-1 CASHWLADTGELFF TGTGCCAGCCACTGGCTAGCAGACACCGGGGAGCTGTTTTTT
TRBD2 TRBJ2-3 few TRBV12-3/TRBV12-4 CASSPRRAGGDTEYF TGTGCCAGCAGTCCTCGACGAGCGGGGGGAGATACGGAGTATTTT
. TRBJ2-7 . TRBV28 CAGSLSRRPPYEQYF TGTGCCGGCAGCCTCAGCCGGAGGCCCCCCTACGAGCAGTACTTC
. TRBJ1-5 . TRBV20-1 CSASPPERNQPQHF TGCAGTGCTAGCCCCCCAGAGCGTAATCAGCCCCAGCATTTT
. TRBJ1-2 . TRBV20-1 CSAIRTLGGDYTF TGCAGTGCTATCCGGACATTGGGTGGCGACTACACCTTC
TRBD2 TRBJ2-3 few TRBV4-3 CASSQDILGLAGTDTQYF TGCGCCAGCAGCCAAGATATCTTAGGACTAGCGGGCACAGATACGCAGTATTTT
TRBD1 TRBJ1-2 . TRBV12-3/TRBV12-4 CASSRGDREGGYTF TGTGCCAGCAGTAGAGGGGACAGGGAAGGAGGCTACACCTTC
TRBD1 TRBJ2-1 once TRBV7-8 CASSFMGQGYNEQFF TGTGCCAGCAGCTTTATGGGACAGGGCTACAATGAGCAGTTCTTC
TRBD1 TRBJ2-1 . TRBV28 CASTFMGQPKFF TGTGCCAGCACGTTTATGGGACAGCCGAAGTTCTTC
. TRBJ2-5 . TRBV29-1 CSASRSASPYNEQYF TGCAGCGCGTCCCGAAGCGCTTCCCCCTACAATGAGCAGTACTTC
. TRBJ2-7 few TRBV5-1 CASSLNPPNYEQYF TGCGCCAGCAGCTTGAATCCGCCCAACTACGAGCAGTACTTC
TRBD1 TRBJ1-2 . TRBV19 CASSPVWTGGVYGYTF TGTGCCAGTAGTCCCGTCTGGACAGGGGGCGTCTATGGCTACACCTTC
. TRBJ2-1 . TRBV11-2 CATRKIALSSYNEQFF TGTGCCACCAGAAAAATAGCGCTAAGCTCCTACAATGAGCAGTTCTTC
. TRBJ2-7 few TRBV6-2/TRBV6-3 CASSRNPWYEQYF TGTGCCAGCAGCCGAAACCCCTGGTACGAGCAGTACTTC
. TRBJ2-7 many TRBV7-2 CASSVGASSFYEQYF TGTGCCAGCAGCGTTGGGGCCTCCTCTTTTTACGAGCAGTACTTC
TRBD1 TRBJ2-2 . TRBV2 CASSKGQGATGELFF TGTGCCAGCAGTAAGGGACAGGGGGCCACCGGGGAGCTGTTTTTT
. TRBJ1-2 few TRBV24-1 CATSETDSDYGYTF TGTGCCACCAGTGAGACGGACTCGGACTATGGCTACACCTTC
TRBD1 TRBJ2-2 few TRBV20-1 CSAVPGQVNTGELFF TGCAGTGCCGTCCCGGGACAGGTGAACACCGGGGAGCTGTTTTTT
TRBD1 TRBJ2-1 . TRBV5-4 CASTKDRGFYNEQFF TGTGCCAGCACCAAGGACAGGGGATTTTACAATGAGCAGTTCTTC
TRBD1 TRBJ1-4 once TRBV7-9 CASSLRTGEKLFF TGTGCCAGCAGCCTAAGGACAGGTGAAAAACTGTTTTTT
TRBD1 TRBJ1-2 . TRBV2 CASRGQTTNYGYTF TGTGCCAGCAGGGGACAGACTACTAACTATGGCTACACCTTC
TRBD2 TRBJ2-3 few TRBV9 CASSVSVGRGASTDTQYF TGTGCCAGCAGCGTCAGTGTAGGGAGGGGAGCTAGCACAGATACGCAGTATTTT
. TRBJ2-1 . TRBV7-2 CASSLEGAGLGYNEQFF TGTGCCAGCAGCTTAGAGGGCGCGGGGCTTGGGTACAATGAGCAGTTCTTC
TRBD2 TRBJ2-1 . TRBV11-2 CASSLERAGSSEQFF TGTGCCAGCAGCTTAGAGCGAGCGGGAAGCAGTGAGCAGTTCTTC
. TRBJ2-7 . TRBV23-1 CASSRATVRNEQYF TGCGCCAGCAGTCGAGCGACAGTTAGGAACGAGCAGTACTTC
. TRBJ2-1 . TRBV5-1 CASSLKSEQFF TGCGCCAGCAGCTTGAAAAGTGAGCAGTTCTTC
. TRBJ2-7 once TRBV2 CASRSEMSSYEQYF TGTGCCAGCAGGTCAGAGATGAGCTCCTACGAGCAGTACTTC
. TRBJ2-7 . TRBV28 CASSPGGLAYEQYF TGTGCCAGCAGCCCTGGGGGACTGGCCTACGAGCAGTACTTC
. TRBJ2-1 few TRBV6-5 CASSWDAGKRNEQFF TGTGCCAGCAGTTGGGACGCGGGGAAAAGGAATGAGCAGTTCTTC
. TRBJ2-7 . TRBV15 CATSRAGTPYEQYF TGTGCCACCAGCAGGGCGGGAACTCCCTACGAGCAGTACTTC
. TRBJ2-1 few TRBV18 CASSTNRARHYNEQFF TGTGCCAGCTCAACGAACAGGGCTCGTCACTACAATGAGCAGTTCTTC
TRBD2 TRBJ2-1 few TRBV29-1 CSVEGLAVYNEQFF TGCAGCGTTGAGGGACTAGCGGTTTACAATGAGCAGTTCTTC
. TRBJ2-1 once TRBV2 CASRGGGGYNEQFF TGTGCCAGCAGGGGGGGAGGGGGATACAATGAGCAGTTCTTC
TRBD2 TRBJ2-7 . TRBV7-2 CASSLGLLAGAYEQYF TGTGCCAGCAGCTTAGGCCTTTTAGCGGGTGCCTACGAGCAGTACTTC
TRBD2 TRBJ2-7 many TRBV7-9 CASSLALAGGFYEQYF TGTGCCAGCAGCCTAGCACTAGCGGGGGGCTTCTACGAGCAGTACTTC
. TRBJ2-3 . TRBV6-1 CASSRPGAPSTDTQYF TGTGCCAGCAGTCGACCAGGGGCACCTAGCACAGATACGCAGTATTTT
. TRBJ2-1 . TRBV6-4 CASSDPTGGLNEQFF TGTGCCAGCAGTGACCCCACAGGTGGACTCAATGAGCAGTTCTTC
TRBD1 TRBJ2-7 . TRBV28 CASSPRRTGGVEQYF TGTGCCAGCAGTCCCCGCCGGACAGGGGGTGTCGAGCAGTACTTC
. TRBJ2-1 . TRBV29-1 CSVTRPLSASNNEQFF TGCAGCGTTACGAGGCCCTTATCGGCTTCGAACAATGAGCAGTTCTTC
TRBD1 TRBJ1-1 . TRBV29-1 CSVAGQGASTEAFF TGCAGCGTTGCGGGACAGGGGGCAAGTACTGAAGCTTTCTTT
TRBD1 TRBJ1-4 . TRBV9 CASSPTGDGEKLFF TGTGCCAGCAGCCCAACAGGGGACGGTGAAAAACTGTTTTTT
. TRBJ2-1 . TRBV15 CATENSIEQFF TGTGCCACCGAGAATTCCATTGAGCAGTTCTTC
. TRBJ1-2 . TRBV28 CASSPTGPLALVGCTF TGTGCCAGCAGTCCAACTGGGCCTCTGGCCCTAGTTGGCTGCACCTTC
. TRBJ1-2 . TRBV20-1 CSARDGLRERSNYGYTF TGCAGTGCTAGAGATGGGCTCAGGGAAAGAAGTAACTATGGCTACACCTTC
. TRBJ2-5 . TRBV20-1 CSAPWSGLEQYF TGCAGTGCTCCGTGGTCCGGACTGGAGCAGTACTTC
. TRBJ1-2 few TRBV7-2 CASSRAQPSQGYTF TGTGCCAGCAGCCGAGCACAGCCCTCCCAGGGCTACACCTTC